Below, 14 T cell receptor beta chains from the same sample are listed, as sequenced in a study of T cells in women clearing cervical HPV infection (dated 2018 in TCRdb). Library construction relied on the immunoSEQ multiplex PCR assay. This immuneACCESS table, as held by TCRdb, lists in-frame sequences with V and J called but not all clones. Of the missing ones, under half trace to an unresolved V gene in checked studies; the others have no known cause. Per the sample table, the count is 25,000 to 35,000 clones. The top ten constitute about a sixth of the sample. Sequencing was done on a sample of blood buffy coat. These receptors were taken from a woman between 18 and 70 years old with a cervical HPV16 infection that either progressed to CIN3+ or cleared (not recorded which).

Turning to this clone: The CDR3 extends 3 residues past the end of the read, so its final part is completed from the germline J gene. The chain has TRBV19 and TRBJ2-1, with a weak D call TRBD2 (6 bases). The CDR3 loop spans 15 amino acids. Between the trimmed V and J ends, which lost 8 bases and 5 bases, there was a span of 19 bases. The germline CDR1 and CDR2 sequences are LNHDA and SQIVND (reference sequence). The CDR3 here is CASRTSLRKDNEQFF. The CDR3 bases that were read are TGTGCCAGTCGCACTAGCCTCCGCAAAGACAATGAG.

A note on this clone: The CDR3 goes on 3 residues after the read ends, and that part is filled in from the germline J gene. The chain links TRBV5-5 to TRBJ2-3, with 8 bases fitting TRBD2. The CDR3 has 15 residues. Per germline, CDR1 SGHKS and CDR2 YYEKEE (reference sequence). V was pared by 2 bases and J by 5 bases, with 7 bases of the junction left unmatched. CDR3 sequence reads: CASSFTSGGGDTQYF. CDR3 DNA, as far as it was read: TGTGCCAGCAGCTTCACTAGCGGTGGAGGAGATACG.

Points on this clone: The sequenced fragment ends 3 residues before the CDR3 boundary, so the rest is inferred from the germline J gene. The chain employs TRBV2 and TRBJ1-2; a weak D match, TRBD1 (6 bases). Germline V gene data show CDR1 as SNHLY and CDR2 as FYNNEI. The CDR3 totals 12 residues. Here the CDR3 reads CASRRDNGDYTF. The CDR3 bases that were read are TGTGCCAGCCGAAGGGACAACGGCGAC.

Points on this clone: Relative to the germline gene, one junction end is altered; a read error may explain this. The CDR3 end falls 3 residues outside the read, so it is completed with the germline J gene. This chain connects TRBV4-2 to TRBJ2-7, with a possible D match to TRBD2 (6 bases). Germline assignment: CDR1 LGHNA and CDR2 YNFKEQ. The CDR3 runs to 16 residues. CDR3 bases read: TGCGCCAGCAGCCAAGATTACGCGGGGTTCGCCTACGAG. It is translated as CASSQDYAGFAYE. The whole CDR3 protein is CASSQDYAGFAYEQYF.

As for this clone: The DNA ends 3 residues before the CDR3 does, and the rest of the CDR3 is filled in from the germline J gene. The gene calls are TRBV14 and TRBJ1-1; 8 bases map to TRBD1. CDR1 is SGHDN and CDR2 is FVKESK in the germline V gene. Germline trimming cut 4 bases from V and 7 bases from J; bases unmatched to any gene: 17. This CDR3 is 17 amino acids long. The DNA read from the CDR3 is TGTGCCAGCAGCCCCGTACAGGGGGGCCGAGTTCAGGATGAA. Translating gives CASSPVQGGRVQDE. The entire CDR3 is CASSPVQGGRVQDEAFF.

Worth noting for this clone: The sequence runs out 3 residues before the end of the CDR3; the remainder is reconstructed from the germline J gene. V gene TRBV19 combines with J gene TRBJ2-4; TRBD1 aligns across 7 bases. CDR1 and CDR2 (germline): LNHDA, SQIVND (reference sequence). This CDR3 contains 12 residues. CDR3 region: CASSLQGQIQYF. CDR3 bases read: TGTGCCAGTAGTCTACAGGGACAGATT. The complete variable domain, with remaining parts taken from reference TRBV19 and TRBJ2-4, reads DGGITQSPKYLFRKEGQNVTLSCEQNLNHDAMYWYRQDPGQGLRLIYYSQIVNDFQKGDIAEGYSVSREKKESFPLTVTSAQKNPTAFYLCASSLQGQIQYFGAGTRLSVL.

As concerns this clone: The read ends 3 residues shy of where the CDR3 ends; the end is completed using the germline J gene. The chain couples TRBV7-3 to TRBJ2-7; possibly TRBD2 for D (5 bases). V was pared by 5 bases and J by 0 bases, with 14 bases between. This CDR3 spans 15 amino acids. Looked up from germline, CDR1 is SGHTA and CDR2 is FQGTGA. Incomplete CDR3 DNA: TGTGCCAGCAGCCGATATGAGGGCCCCTCCTACGAG. It specifies CASSRYEGPSYE. The complete CDR3 reads CASSRYEGPSYEQYF.

Points on this clone: The read gets to within 3 residues of the CDR3 end, and the germline J gene fills in the rest. This sequence joins TRBV20-1 and TRBJ2-3; 8 positions agree with TRBD2. From germline, CDR1 is DFQATT and CDR2 SNEGSKA (reference sequence). With 0 bases clipped from V and 4 bases from J, the junction kept 6 bases outside the gene matches. This CDR3 region has 15 residues. The CDR3 loop reads CSARDESGGPDTQYF. CDR3 DNA (partial): TGCAGTGCTAGAGATGAGAGCGGGGGCCCAGATACG.

About this clone itself: Read sequence stops 3 residues before the CDR3 end, and the germline J gene provides the missing end. The chain has TRBV4-1 and TRBJ1-6; 11 nucleotides line up with TRBD1. This CDR3 contains 16 residues. Germline CDR1 and CDR2: MGHRA and YSYEKL. Trimming took 3 bases from V and 5 from J; bases not matched to a gene: 3. The CDR3 here is CASSQGQGVNNSPLHF. Incomplete CDR3 DNA: TGCGCCAGCAGCCAGGGACAGGGGGTCAATAATTCACCC.

Turning to this clone: Coverage ceases 3 residues before the CDR3 finishes, and the germline J gene fills in the end. The chain carries TRBV20-1 and TRBJ1-1; possibly TRBD1 for D (5 bases). Germline V gives CDR1 DFQATT, CDR2 SNEGSKA (reference sequence). The CDR3 runs 17 residues. V was cut by 0 bases and J by 1 base, with 18 bases left in between. The sequenced part of the CDR3 DNA is TGCAGTGCTAGAGATCGGACGGAGGACATGAGGAACACTGAA. Its translation is CSARDRTEDMRNTE. In full, the CDR3 reads CSARDRTEDMRNTEAFF.

Notes on this clone: The CDR3 end falls 3 residues outside the read, so it is completed with the germline J gene. The same CDR3 is also encoded by other DNA sequences in this sample. The chain combines TRBV18 with TRBJ1-1; TRBD1 matches at 10 bases. After removal of 6 bases from V and 4 bases from J, the junction contained 5 bases not matched to a gene. CDR3 length equals 14 residues. The V gene's germline CDR1 is KGHSH and CDR2 LQKENI. Partial CDR3 DNA: TGTGCCAGCTCGCAGACAGGGGGCGGCACTGAA. This encodes CASSQTGGGTE. The CDR3 in its entirety is CASSQTGGGTEAFF.

Concerning this clone itself: Sequencing ends 3 residues short of the CDR3 end; the germline J gene provides the rest. The chain uses TRBV30 and TRBJ2-5; D not resolved. This CDR3 is 13 amino acids long. Trimming shortened V by 0 bases and J by 1 base, and 6 bases separated the two germline ends. Germline loops: CDR1 GTSNPN, CDR2 SVGIG (reference sequence). CDR3 DNA, as far as it was read: TGTGCCTGGAGTGTAGGGTCCCAAGAGACC. It translates to CAWSVGSQET. The CDR3 reads in full as CAWSVGSQETQYF.

Note on this clone: Sequencing ends 3 residues short of the CDR3 end; the germline J gene provides the rest. The chain carries TRBV18 and TRBJ2-7, with TRBD2 matching over 8 bases. Unmatched junction bases numbered 8, after V lost 2 bases and J lost 5 bases. The CDR3 consists of 15 residues. Germline CDR1 is KGHSH and CDR2 is LQKENI. The CDR3 DNA, read in part, is TGTGCCAGCTCACCATCCAGCGGGGGCGTCAACGAG. Translation: CASSPSSGGVNE. The whole CDR3 protein reads CASSPSSGGVNEQYF.

On this clone: The read is 3 residues too short to cover the CDR3 end, so that end is filled in from the germline J gene. The chain links TRBV6-2 or TRBV6-3 to TRBJ2-7, with D possibly being TRBD2 (7 bases). Germline CDR1 is MNHEY and CDR2 is SVGEGT. The V end lost 4 bases, the J end lost 4 bases, and 23 bases lay between the germline ends. There are 17 residues in the CDR3. Partial CDR3 DNA: TGTGCCAGCAGTTTGCCCCCGGGGGGCGGGAAACCGTACGAG. The encoded protein is CASSLPPGGGKPYE. The full CDR3 reads CASSLPPGGGKPYEQYF.